This record looks at one T cell receptor beta chain sequence and its context. The antigen it binds to is not known. No qualities accompany the bases; no much larger clone lies one base away. The record originates from a study of T cell changes during pregnancy in multiple sclerosis (dated by TCRdb to between 2018 and 2021). Background on the whole study: In women with multiple sclerosis, the researchers looked at how the T cell repertoire shifted as pregnancy progressed.

Trimming at the junction amounts to 4 bases on V and 7 bases on J, and the germline ends lie 14 bases apart. CDR1 SGDLS and CDR2 YYNGEE were looked up in the germline V gene. The CDR3 has 13 amino acids, counting the end cysteine and phenylalanine. Left in the record is the CDR3 DNA by itself, 39 bases read in frame from the first base. The library was generated by the immunoSEQ multiplex PCR assay. As stored in TCRdb, this immuneACCESS dataset retains in-frame rearrangements with V and J assigned. A fraction of the clones does not appear; measured against another copy, unresolved V genes explain less than half of the discrepancy, and the remainder lacks a known reason. Recorded for this sample are some 49,000 clones; 90% of them occurred a single time. The ten largest make up roughly 5% of the sample.

The V gene is TRBV9 and the J gene is TRBJ1-2, and perhaps TRBD1 as D gene, on 5 matching bases. Sequences were derived from peripheral blood, sampled after pregnancy. This clonotype was sampled from a female donor in good health, enrolled as a control in a pregnancy study. The DNA sequence is given as TGTGCCAGCAGCCAGGGAGGCACGGGTGGCTACACCTTC. It specifies CASSQGGTGGYTF. The variable domain in full, with residues beyond the CDR3 obtained from the reference TRBV9 and TRBJ1-2 genes, is DSGVTQTPKHLITATGQRVTLRCSPRSGDLSVYWYQQSLDQGLQFLIQYYNGEERAKGNILERFSAQQFPDLHSELNLSSLELGDSALYFCASSQGGTGGYTFGSGTRLTVV.